Listed below are T cell receptor beta chains from one sample, sequenced in a study of blood T cells in healthy people across ages. TCRdb reanalysed the 5' RACE reads using MiXCR and keeps one entry per CDR3 protein. Found here are approximately 800,000 distinct CDR3 sequences, around half of them singletons; the top ten hold about 38%. Sequencing was carried out using blood. These receptors came from a man at least 80 years old in good health. Both conserved end residues are part of each CDR3. Fields, in order: CDR3 length, V gene, D gene, clone size, J gene, CDR3 protein, CDR3 DNA. The D gene is left open where the match is weak. Size is omitted from some rows. Given values are once, few, many or a class for expanded clones.

14	TRBV29-1	TRBD1	few	TRBJ1-2	CSVHNPGTGGGYTF	TGCAGCGTTCACAACCCTGGGACAGGGGGTGGCTACACCTTC
15	TRBV7-6	TRBD1	NA	TRBJ1-5	CASSLGRDRGQPQHF	TGTGCCAGCAGCTTAGGCCGGGACAGGGGTCAGCCCCAGCATTTT
15	TRBV5-6	NA	NA	TRBJ2-5	CASSFRTPGLETQYF	TGTGCCAGCAGCTTTCGGACTCCTGGGTTAGAGACCCAGTACTTC
14	TRBV6-2/TRBV6-3	NA	NA	TRBJ2-4	CASSYRQAKNIQYF	TGTGCCAGCAGTTACCGGCAGGCCAAAAACATTCAGTACTTC
16	TRBV11-1	NA	few	TRBJ2-3	CASSKARTYEADTQYF	TGTGCCAGCAGCAAGGCCCGAACCTACGAGGCAGATACGCAGTATTTT
14	TRBV6-5	TRBD2	NA	TRBJ2-3	CTSSPGTSHRYAYF	TGTACCAGCAGTCCCGGGACTAGCCACAGATACGCGTATTTT
13	TRBV7-9	TRBD1	NA	TRBJ1-2	CASSLEQGSGYTF	TGTGCCAGCAGCTTAGAACAGGGGAGTGGCTACACCTTC
14	TRBV6-1	NA	NA	TRBJ2-2	CASIRIGVTGELFF	TGTGCCAGCATTCGGATAGGGGTCACCGGGGAGCTGTTTTTT
15	TRBV29-1	NA	NA	TRBJ2-1	CSVAGVAVGDNEQFF	TGCAGCGTAGCAGGGGTAGCGGTGGGGGACAATGAGCAGTTCTTC
15	TRBV7-9	NA	few	TRBJ2-7	CASSLDGFPHYEQYF	TGTGCCAGCAGCTTAGATGGGTTCCCCCACTACGAGCAGTACTTC
14	TRBV3-1	NA	NA	TRBJ1-5	CASSQNTPNQPQHF	TGTGCCAGCAGCCAAAACACCCCCAATCAGCCCCAGCATTTT
16	TRBV5-1	TRBD1	NA	TRBJ2-1	CASSLDPGQGWNEQFF	TGCGCCAGCAGCTTGGATCCGGGACAGGGTTGGAATGAGCAGTTCTTC
15	TRBV29-1	TRBD2	few	TRBJ2-3	CSVYSGRASHRYAYF	TGCAGCGTTTATAGCGGGAGGGCCTCGCACAGATACGCGTATTTT
13	TRBV15	NA	once	TRBJ1-1	CATSRDRGPEAFF	TGTGCCACCAGCAGAGATCGAGGCCCTGAAGCTTTCTTT
15	TRBV7-9	TRBD1	few	TRBJ2-1	CASSLPDRPTNEQFF	TGTGCCAGCAGCTTACCGGACAGGCCAACCAATGAGCAGTTCTTC
14	TRBV20-1	NA	few	TRBJ2-6	CSAPLYSGANVLTF	TGCAGTGCTCCCCTTTACTCTGGGGCCAACGTCCTGACTTTC
12	TRBV27	NA	NA	TRBJ2-1	CASGAHFGEQFF	TGTGCCAGCGGCGCACATTTCGGTGAGCAGTTCTTC
13	TRBV3-1	NA	NA	TRBJ2-5	CASSQEGREKQYF	TGTGCCAGCAGCCAAGAAGGCCGGGAAAAGCAGTACTTC
14	TRBV2	NA	few	TRBJ2-7	CASSAYTGPYEQYF	TGTGCCAGCAGTGCATATACGGGGCCCTACGAGCAGTACTTC
13	TRBV5-1	NA	few	TRBJ2-7	CASSPPDSGLQYF	TGCGCCAGCAGCCCCCCAGATAGCGGTCTGCAGTACTTC
14	TRBV29-1	NA	NA	TRBJ2-1	CSVEEVQLSGKQFF	TGCAGCGTTGAAGAGGTCCAATTAAGTGGGAAGCAGTTCTTC
12	TRBV20-1	NA	NA	TRBJ1-5	CSARGGNQPQHF	TGCAGTGCTAGAGGGGGAAATCAGCCCCAGCATTTT
16	TRBV20-1	TRBD1	few	TRBJ2-3	CSARVPGQLGPRYAYF	TGCAGTGCTAGAGTCCCGGGACAGTTGGGCCCCAGATACGCGTATTTT
14	TRBV10-2	NA	NA	TRBJ2-7	CASSAGGAKYEQYF	TGCGCCAGCAGCGCTGGGGGGGCCAAGTACGAGCAGTACTTC
13	TRBV27	TRBD1	NA	TRBJ1-1	CASRTGYRTEAFF	TGTGCCAGCCGGACAGGGTATCGGACTGAAGCTTTCTTT
15	TRBV7-3	NA	many	TRBJ2-3	CASSLQGPSTDTQYF	TGTGCCAGCAGCTTACAGGGCCCTAGCACAGATACGCAGTATTTT
15	TRBV18	NA	NA	TRBJ1-1	CASSPWGALNTEAFF	TGTGCCAGCTCACCCTGGGGGGCTTTGAACACTGAAGCTTTCTTT
12	TRBV29-1	NA	NA	TRBJ2-7	CSAAAKNYEQYF	TGCAGCGCAGCGGCCAAAAATTACGAGCAGTACTTC
14	TRBV6-2/TRBV6-3	NA	NA	TRBJ2-3	CASTIPGTSRYAYF	TGTGCCAGCACCATACCGGGCACTTCGCGATACGCGTATTTT
16	TRBV18	NA	NA	TRBJ1-5	CASSPNSPNSNQPQHF	TGTGCCAGCTCACCTAACAGCCCAAATAGCAATCAGCCCCAGCATTTT
14	TRBV29-1	NA	few	TRBJ2-1	CSVVGQAPYNEQFF	TGCAGCGTTGTAGGGCAGGCCCCCTACAATGAGCAGTTCTTC
14	TRBV20-1	TRBD1	few	TRBJ1-2	CSAAGTGGSYGYTF	TGCAGTGCTGCCGGGACAGGGGGTAGCTATGGCTACACCTTC
15	TRBV20-1	NA	NA	TRBJ2-3	CSARGYASRGDTQYF	TGCAGTGCTAGAGGCTACGCTAGTCGCGGAGATACGCAGTATTTT
11	TRBV5-1	NA	NA	TRBJ1-1	CASKDGPEAFF	TGCGCCAGCAAGGACGGGCCTGAAGCTTTCTTT
16	TRBV6-1	TRBD2	NA	TRBJ2-1	CASSELSSGRGETQFF	TGTGCCAGCAGTGAATTATCGAGCGGGAGGGGAGAGACCCAGTTCTTC
15	TRBV28	NA	NA	TRBJ1-5	CASTPLGASNQPQHF	TGTGCCAGCACCCCACTGGGGGCCAGCAATCAGCCCCAGCATTTT
14	TRBV29-1	NA	NA	TRBJ1-1	CSVEGGGRSTEAFF	TGCAGCGTTGAAGGGGGGGGGAGGAGCACTGAAGCTTTCTTT
14	TRBV3-1	NA	NA	TRBJ1-1	CASSQDPGQKAAFF	TGTGCCAGCAGCCAAGATCCTGGACAGAAGGCGGCTTTCTTT
18	TRBV29-1	TRBD1	few	TRBJ2-7	CSVEDLDRGASSYNEQYF	TGCAGCGTTGAAGACCTCGACAGGGGCGCTAGCTCCTACAATGAGCAGTACTTC
14	TRBV5-1	NA	NA	TRBJ2-5	CASSYLDSKETQYF	TGCGCCAGCAGCTACTTGGACAGCAAAGAGACCCAGTACTTC
14	TRBV3-1	NA	NA	TRBJ2-1	CASSQDPRGGEQFF	TGTGCCAGCAGCCAAGATCCTCGAGGAGGTGAGCAGTTCTTC
15	TRBV24-1	NA	NA	TRBJ2-1	CATSDPQGIPDEQFF	TGTGCCACCAGTGATCCTCAGGGTATCCCAGATGAGCAGTTCTTC
15	TRBV15	TRBD2	NA	TRBJ2-7	CATSTDTGLDYEQYF	TGTGCCACCAGCACAGACACCGGACTAGACTACGAGCAGTACTTC
13	TRBV14	NA	few	TRBJ2-6	CASRNSGANVLTF	TGTGCCAGCAGGAACTCTGGGGCCAACGTCCTGACTTTC
12	TRBV11-3	NA	few	TRBJ2-3	CASSLEGHTQYF	TGTGCCAGCAGCTTAGAGGGGCATACGCAGTATTTT
15	TRBV20-1	TRBD2	few	TRBJ2-3	CSAHGASGNTDTQYF	TGCAGTGCCCATGGGGCTAGCGGGAACACAGATACGCAGTATTTT
15	TRBV5-1	TRBD2	NA	TRBJ2-2	CASSLPSGDIGELFF	TGCGCCAGCAGCTTGCCTAGCGGGGACATCGGGGAGCTGTTTTTT
12	TRBV5-1	NA	NA	TRBJ2-5	CASSLLGREQYF	TGCGCCAGCAGCTTACTGGGACGTGAGCAGTACTTC
15	TRBV27	NA	NA	TRBJ1-2	CASSWRQRANYGYTF	TGTGCCAGCAGTTGGAGACAGCGTGCGAACTATGGCTACACCTTC
16	TRBV20-1	NA	NA	TRBJ2-7	CSARDELTTSVYEQYF	TGCAGTGCTAGAGATGAATTGACTACAAGCGTGTACGAGCAGTACTTC
16	TRBV6-1	NA	NA	TRBJ1-2	CASQAEQGITLGGYTF	TGTGCCAGCCAAGCGGAACAGGGCATCACTCTGGGGGGCTACACCTTC
14	TRBV29-1	NA	NA	TRBJ1-2	CSVRQLNPNYGYTF	TGCAGCGTGAGACAGCTCAACCCCAACTATGGCTACACCTTC
15	TRBV6-6	TRBD1	NA	TRBJ1-5	CASTPGDSSNQPQHF	TGTGCCAGCACCCCCGGGGACAGTAGCAATCAGCCCCAGCATTTT
13	TRBV11-1	NA	NA	TRBJ2-5	CARSPTPFQTQYF	TGTGCCCGCAGCCCGACTCCGTTCCAGACCCAGTACTTC
15	TRBV6-5	NA	NA	TRBJ2-7	CASSYRAFPFYEQYF	TGTGCCAGCAGTTATCGGGCGTTTCCTTTCTACGAGCAGTACTTC
15	TRBV2	TRBD2	NA	TRBJ2-3	CASISGSGLHRYAYF	TGTGCCAGCATCAGCGGGAGTGGGCTGCACAGATACGCGTATTTT
13	TRBV11-2	TRBD1	NA	TRBJ2-1	CASRYGQGGEQFF	TGTGCCAGCAGGTACGGACAGGGCGGTGAGCAGTTCTTC
12	TRBV29-1	TRBD1	few	TRBJ1-1	CSVATGKTEAFF	TGCAGCGTTGCGACAGGGAAGACTGAAGCTTTCTTT
14	TRBV2	NA	few	TRBJ2-4	CASSDPPGVNIQYF	TGTGCCAGCAGTGACCCACCCGGTGTGAACATTCAGTACTTC
14	TRBV5-1	TRBD2	NA	TRBJ2-7	CASSPGLRIYEQYF	TGCGCCAGCAGCCCGGGACTACGAATCTACGAGCAGTACTTC